What follows are 2 T cell receptor beta chains derived from one specimen sequenced in a study of cytomegalovirus exposure and HLA in healthy donors (dated by TCRdb to about 2017). The library was made by the immunoSEQ multiplex PCR assay. A mixture of 60 forward primers for TCR Vbeta segments and 13 reverse primers for TCR Jbeta segments was used in the multiplex PCR. TCRdb retrieved this table from immuneACCESS and kept in-frame rearrangements only. Not all clones are present; in checked studies, unresolved V genes account for under half, and no reason is known for the remainder. This sample holds about 100,000 clones; approximately 82% were observed only once. The leading ten clones occupy 1.2% of the sample. The specimen sequenced was PBMCs. The receptors derive from a woman younger than 30 in good health and CMV-seronegative.

This rearrangement joins TRBV6-4 to TRBJ2-1; 9 bases are shared with TRBD1. The V segment lost 8 bases and the J segment 6 bases; nucleotides outside the gene matches: 2. Germline V gives CDR1 MRHNA, CDR2 SNTAGT. The CDR3 runs 12 residues. CDR3 protein: CASGTGSNEQFF. For the CDR3, the DNA is TGTGCCAGCGGGACAGGGTCCAATGAGCAGTTCTTC.

The J gene is TRBJ2-2, the V gene TRBV5-4; D remains unclear. CDR3 size: 12 residues. The germline gives CDR1 SGHNT, CDR2 YYREEE (reference sequence). V was shortened by 3 bases and J by 4 bases, with 4 bases between the two germline ends. The CDR3 here is CASSSSTGELFF. In nucleotides, the CDR3 is TGTGCCAGCAGCTCGAGCACCGGGGAGCTGTTTTTT.